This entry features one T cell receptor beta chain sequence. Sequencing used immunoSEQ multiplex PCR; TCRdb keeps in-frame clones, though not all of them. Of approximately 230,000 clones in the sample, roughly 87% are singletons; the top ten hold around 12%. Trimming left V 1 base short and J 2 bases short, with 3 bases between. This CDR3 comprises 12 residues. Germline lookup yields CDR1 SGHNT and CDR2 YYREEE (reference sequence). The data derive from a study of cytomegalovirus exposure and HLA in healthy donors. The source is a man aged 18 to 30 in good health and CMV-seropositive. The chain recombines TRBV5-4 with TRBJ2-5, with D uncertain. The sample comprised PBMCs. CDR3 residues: CASSLPQETQYF. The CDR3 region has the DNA TGTGCCAGCAGCTTGCCGCAAGAGACCCAGTACTTC.